This TCR beta chain was observed in a study of T cell responses to AZD1222 COVID-19 vaccine. Points from the study as a whole: Close to half of spike-specific TCRs reportedly recognize unmutated variant regions. It should be noted that donors were predominantly white British and more often female, and clonal diversity was possibly underestimated. Just five to seven people given AZD1222 tested seropositive at baseline.

Germline values: CDR1 MNHEY, CDR2 SMNVEV (reference sequence). This CDR3 is built from 14 residues. V lost 5 bases, J lost 5 bases, and 16 bases lay in between. Samples with a second dose at about 4 or about 12 weeks were pooled together. About this clone itself: Its antigen is not known.

Method: immunoSEQ multiplex PCR; TCRdb's copy keeps in-frame clones and lacks some. The sample includes more than 150,000 clones, 85% to 95% seen only once; the top ten take roughly 1.5%. This sample comprised peripheral blood, obtained 28 days after the second AZD1222 dose. This receptor was identified in an adult who received the AZD1222 COVID-19 vaccine. This chain uses TRBV27 with TRBJ2-7; D possibly corresponds to TRBD1 (6 bases). The DNA of the CDR3 is TGTGCCAGCAGTAATTTTGGGGGCGATGACGAGCAGTACTTC. Amino acids: CASSNFGGDDEQYF.